The source of this T cell receptor (beta chain) is a study of blood T cell repertoires in COVID-19. Overall study context: Spain, Italy and the United States supplied samples that represented acute and convalescent COVID-19. In each case, the material was cDNA or gDNA derived from T cells, B-cell-depleted T cells, or PBMCs.

How the authors handled the data: For nucleated cells, counts were estimated from reference gene primer amplification. TCRdb keeps only in-frame clones here, not all; method: immunoSEQ multiplex PCR. V, J and clone size reflect that table, while D and trimming were determined from the DNA. The sample holds about 220,000 clones, around 85% seen once. V lost 6 bases, J lost 4 bases, and 18 bases lay in between. Germline V gives CDR1 MNHEY, CDR2 SVGAGI. This CDR3 region has 15 residues. This clone was counted once. The TCR was taken from a woman aged 30 to 39 who had recovered from COVID-19. Sequenced input: peripheral blood. V is TRBV6-5 and J is TRBJ1-2; D may be TRBD1 (5 bases). This chain's CDR3 is CASRPDSSLLYGYTF. The CDR3 DNA reads as TGTGCCAGCAGGCCCGACAGCTCCCTCCTCTATGGCTACACCTTC.